These 6 T cell receptor beta chains were all obtained from the same sample, sequenced in a study of shared clonotypes between healthy human individuals. The method was immunoSEQ multiplex PCR; TCRdb's version includes in-frame clones alone and lacks a portion of them. The sample consists of about 1.1 million clones, approximately 78% of them appearing once. Sequencing was performed on memory CD4+ T cells from PBMCs. The subset was: CD45RA-negative fraction. The receptors derive from a man between 18 and 29 years old in good health. Some clones in this sample may be carry-over from other donors' samples.

This chain joins TRBV18 and TRBJ2-7, with TRBD2 identical over 15 bases. CDR3 length equals 17 residues. CDR1 KGHSH and CDR2 LQKENI come from the germline V gene. V was pared by 6 bases and J by 3 bases, with 9 bases of the junction left unmatched. The CDR3 region is CASSRGLAGGEGYEQYF. CDR3 coding DNA: TGTGCCAGCTCGCGCGGACTAGCGGGAGGGGAGGGCTACGAGCAGTACTTC. The full variable domain, with the rest looked up from reference TRBV18 and TRBJ2-7, is NAGVMQNPRHLVRRRGQEARLRCSPMKGHSHVYWYRQLPEEGLKFMVYLQKENIIDESGMPKERFSAEFPKEGPSILRIQQVVRGDSAAYFCASSRGLAGGEGYEQYFGPGTRLTVT.

The chain employs TRBV7-3 and TRBJ2-3; D might be TRBD2 (6 bases). CDR1 and CDR2 from the germline V gene are SGHTA and FQGTGA. V was cut by 0 bases and J by 2 bases, with 9 bases left in between. This CDR3 comprises 15 residues. The CDR3 nucleotides are TGTGCCAGCAGCTTAACGAGGGACTCCACAGATACGCAGTATTTT. Residues: CASSLTRDSTDTQYF.

The chain employs TRBV6-5 and TRBJ2-7; D is perhaps TRBD1 or TRBD2 (5 bases each). Germline V gives CDR1 MNHEY, CDR2 SVGAGI. Deletions cut 4 bases from V and 3 bases from J, with 13 bases between. The CDR3 totals 14 residues. The CDR3 protein is CASSSAWDVYEQYF. The CDR3 nucleotides read TGTGCCAGCAGTTCCGCCTGGGACGTCTACGAGCAGTACTTC.

The chain uses TRBV10-3 and TRBJ2-1; 14 bases agree with TRBD2. Unmatched junction bases numbered 9, after V lost 8 bases and J lost 0 bases. Germline CDR1 reads ENHRY; CDR2 reads SYGVKD. This CDR3 region has 18 residues. CDR3 loop: CAIGRLGTSGSSYNEQFF. The CDR3 bases are TGTGCCATCGGACGCCTCGGGACTAGCGGGAGCTCCTACAATGAGCAGTTCTTC.

The sample holds a few counts of this clone. The CDR3 DNA reads TGTGCCAGCAGCTTTACGGGAGGGGCGGGGGAGCAGTTCTTC. Protein: CASSFTGGAGEQFF. The chain couples TRBV5-6 to TRBJ2-1; 8 nucleotides agree with TRBD2. Trimming took 2 bases from V and 10 from J; bases not matched to a gene: 8. CDR1 and CDR2 (germline): SGHDT, YYEEEE. The CDR3 length is 14 residues.

The V and J genes are TRBV9 and TRBJ2-7, with D possibly TRBD2 on 5 matching bases. The germline V gene encodes CDR1 SGDLS and CDR2 YYNGEE. There are 14 residues in the CDR3. V was clipped by 0 bases and J by 5 bases, with 12 bases between them. Here the CDR3 DNA reads TGTGCCAGCAGCGTAGGCGGGTCCCTCAACGAGCAGTACTTC. Residues: CASSVGGSLNEQYF.